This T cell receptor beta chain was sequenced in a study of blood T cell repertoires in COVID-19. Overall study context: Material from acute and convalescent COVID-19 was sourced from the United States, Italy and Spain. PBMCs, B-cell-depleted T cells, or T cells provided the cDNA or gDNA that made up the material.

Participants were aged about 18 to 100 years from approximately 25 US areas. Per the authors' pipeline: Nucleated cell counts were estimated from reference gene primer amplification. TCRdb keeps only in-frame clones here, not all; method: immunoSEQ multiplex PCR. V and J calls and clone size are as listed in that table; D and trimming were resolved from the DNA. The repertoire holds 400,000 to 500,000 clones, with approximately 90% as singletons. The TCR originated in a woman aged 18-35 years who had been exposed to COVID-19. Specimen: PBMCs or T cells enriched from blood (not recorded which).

CDR3 DNA: TGTGCCAGCACCCCGTCGGGACTCCTCTACTATGGCTACACCTTC. Translation: CASTPSGLLYYGYTF. The chain links TRBV7-9 to TRBJ1-2; tentatively, D is TRBD1 (5 bases). V lost 7 bases, J lost 3 bases, and 18 bases lay in between. This CDR3 has 15 residues. In germline, CDR1 is SEHNR, CDR2 FQNEAQ (reference sequence).